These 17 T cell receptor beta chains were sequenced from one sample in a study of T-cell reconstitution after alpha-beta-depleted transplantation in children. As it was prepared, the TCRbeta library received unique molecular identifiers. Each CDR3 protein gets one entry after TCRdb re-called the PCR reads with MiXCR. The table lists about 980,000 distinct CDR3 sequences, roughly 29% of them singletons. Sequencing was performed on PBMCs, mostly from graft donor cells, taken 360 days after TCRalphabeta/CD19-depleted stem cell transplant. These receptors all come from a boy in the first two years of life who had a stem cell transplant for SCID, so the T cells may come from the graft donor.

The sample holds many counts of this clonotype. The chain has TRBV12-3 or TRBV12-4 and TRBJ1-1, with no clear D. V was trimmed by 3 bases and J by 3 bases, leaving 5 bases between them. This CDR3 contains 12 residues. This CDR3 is CASSFGDTEAFF. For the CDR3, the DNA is TGTGCCAGCAGTTTTGGGGACACTGAAGCTTTCTTT.

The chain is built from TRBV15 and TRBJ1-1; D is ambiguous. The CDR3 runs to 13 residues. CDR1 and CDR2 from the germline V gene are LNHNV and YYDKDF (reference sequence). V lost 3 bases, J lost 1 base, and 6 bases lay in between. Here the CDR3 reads CATSRYKNTEAFF. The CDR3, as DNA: TGTGCCACCAGCAGGTACAAGAACACTGAAGCTTTCTTT.

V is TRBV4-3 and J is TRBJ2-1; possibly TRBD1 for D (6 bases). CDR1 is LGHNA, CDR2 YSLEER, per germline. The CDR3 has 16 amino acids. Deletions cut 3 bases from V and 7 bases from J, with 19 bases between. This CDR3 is CASSHRRQGQKNEQFF. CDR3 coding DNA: TGCGCCAGCAGCCACCGCCGCCAGGGGCAGAAAAATGAGCAGTTCTTC.

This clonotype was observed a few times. As DNA, the CDR3 is TGCGCCAGCAGCCAAGAGGGGTTCCGACAGGGCAATCAGCCCCAGCATTTT. Its protein is CASSQEGFRQGNQPQHF. The J gene is TRBJ1-5, the V gene TRBV4-1, with a possible D match to TRBD1 (6 bases). The V end lost 0 bases, the J end lost 2 bases, and 14 bases lay between the germline ends. Looked up from germline, CDR1 is MGHRA and CDR2 is YSYEKL. The CDR3 extends over 17 amino acids.

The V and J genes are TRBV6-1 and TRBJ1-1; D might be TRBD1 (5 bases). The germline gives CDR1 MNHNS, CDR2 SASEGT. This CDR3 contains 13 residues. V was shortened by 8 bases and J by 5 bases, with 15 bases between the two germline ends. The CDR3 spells CASAAGRGTEAFF. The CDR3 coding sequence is TGTGCCAGCGCGGCAGGGCGGGGGACTGAAGCTTTCTTT.

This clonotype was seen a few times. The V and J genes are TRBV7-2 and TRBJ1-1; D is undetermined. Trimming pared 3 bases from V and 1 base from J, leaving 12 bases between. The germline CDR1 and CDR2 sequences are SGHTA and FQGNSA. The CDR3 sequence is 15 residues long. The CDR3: CASSFHRLPNTEAFF. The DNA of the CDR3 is TGTGCCAGCAGCTTCCATCGGCTTCCGAACACTGAAGCTTTCTTT.

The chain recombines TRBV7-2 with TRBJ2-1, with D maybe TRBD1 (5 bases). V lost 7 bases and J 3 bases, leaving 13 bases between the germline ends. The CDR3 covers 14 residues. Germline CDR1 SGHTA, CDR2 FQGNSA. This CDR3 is CASTTTENYNEQFF. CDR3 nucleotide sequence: TGTGCCAGCACCACGACAGAGAACTACAATGAGCAGTTCTTC.

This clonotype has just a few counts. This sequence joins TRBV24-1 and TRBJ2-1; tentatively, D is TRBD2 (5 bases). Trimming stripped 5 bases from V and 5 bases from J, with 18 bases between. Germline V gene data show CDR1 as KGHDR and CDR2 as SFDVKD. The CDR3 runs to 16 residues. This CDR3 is CATSVGLGGRDNEQFF. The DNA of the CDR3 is TGTGCCACCAGTGTGGGTTTAGGCGGGCGAGACAATGAGCAGTTCTTC.

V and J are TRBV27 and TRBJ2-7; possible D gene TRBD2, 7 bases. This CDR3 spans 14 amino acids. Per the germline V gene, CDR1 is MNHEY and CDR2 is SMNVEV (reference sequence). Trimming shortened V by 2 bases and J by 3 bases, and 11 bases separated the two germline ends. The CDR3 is CASSLAGAYYEQYF. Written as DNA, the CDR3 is TGTGCCAGCAGTTTAGCGGGGGCCTACTACGAGCAGTACTTC.

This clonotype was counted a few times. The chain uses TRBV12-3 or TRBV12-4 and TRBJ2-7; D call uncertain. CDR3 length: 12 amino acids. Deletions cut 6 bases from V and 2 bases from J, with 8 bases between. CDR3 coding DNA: TGTGCCAGCAGGGGATGCACCTACGAGCAGTACTTC. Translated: CASRGCTYEQYF.

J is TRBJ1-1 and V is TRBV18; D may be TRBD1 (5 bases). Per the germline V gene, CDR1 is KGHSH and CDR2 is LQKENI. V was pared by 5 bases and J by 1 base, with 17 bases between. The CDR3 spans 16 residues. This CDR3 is CASSTNAGTANTEAFF. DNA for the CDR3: TGTGCCAGCTCAACGAATGCCGGGACCGCGAACACTGAAGCTTTCTTT. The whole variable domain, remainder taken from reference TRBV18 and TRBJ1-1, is NAGVMQNPRHLVRRRGQEARLRCSPMKGHSHVYWYRQLPEEGLKFMVYLQKENIIDESGMPKERFSAEFPKEGPSILRIQQVVRGDSAAYFCASSTNAGTANTEAFFGQGTRLTVV.

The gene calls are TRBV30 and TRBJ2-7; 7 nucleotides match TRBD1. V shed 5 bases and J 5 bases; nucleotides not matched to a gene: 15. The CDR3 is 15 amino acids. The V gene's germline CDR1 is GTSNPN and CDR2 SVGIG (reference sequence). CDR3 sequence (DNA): TGTGCCTGGCGGAAAGGGGGACAGCCCCCGAACGAGCAGTACTTC. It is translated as CAWRKGGQPPNEQYF.

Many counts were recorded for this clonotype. CDR3 sequence reads: CASSLGTGRETQYF. The CDR3 DNA reads as TGTGCCAGCAGTTTGGGGACAGGGAGAGAGACCCAGTACTTC. This rearrangement joins TRBV12-3 or TRBV12-4 to TRBJ2-5; 9 nucleotides agree with TRBD1. The CDR3 contains 14 residues. V lost 3 bases to trimming and J lost 4 bases; unmatched junction nucleotides: 3.

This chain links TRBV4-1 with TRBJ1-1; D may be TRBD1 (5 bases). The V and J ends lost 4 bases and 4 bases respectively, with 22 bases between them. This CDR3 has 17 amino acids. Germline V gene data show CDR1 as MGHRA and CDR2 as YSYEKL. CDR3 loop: CASSRGEVRTRGTEAFF. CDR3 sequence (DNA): TGCGCCAGCAGCCGCGGCGAAGTTCGCACGAGGGGCACTGAAGCTTTCTTT.

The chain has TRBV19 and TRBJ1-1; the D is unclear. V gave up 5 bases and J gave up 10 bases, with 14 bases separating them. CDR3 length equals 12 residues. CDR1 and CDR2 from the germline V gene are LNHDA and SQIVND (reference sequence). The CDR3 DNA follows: TGTGCCAGTAGTTGGGGAGGGCTCGGAGCTTTCTTT. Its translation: CASSWGGLGAFF.

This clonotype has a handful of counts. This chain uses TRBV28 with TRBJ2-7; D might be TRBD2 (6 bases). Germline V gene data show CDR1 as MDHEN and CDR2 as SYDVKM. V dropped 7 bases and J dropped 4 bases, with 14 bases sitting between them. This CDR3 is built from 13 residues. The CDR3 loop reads CASNPSDDYEQYF. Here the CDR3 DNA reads TGTGCCAGCAACCCTAGCGACGATTACGAGCAGTACTTC.

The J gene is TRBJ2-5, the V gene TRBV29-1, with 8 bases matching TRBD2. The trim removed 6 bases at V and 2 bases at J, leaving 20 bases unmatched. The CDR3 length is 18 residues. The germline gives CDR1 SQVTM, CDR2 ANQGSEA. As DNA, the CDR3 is TGCAGCGTCGCTGACTCCAGCCCCAGCGGGGGTTTGCAAGAGACCCAGTACTTC. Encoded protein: CSVADSSPSGGLQETQYF.